This TCR beta chain is drawn from a study of blood T cell repertoires in COVID-19. Clones were read by immunoSEQ multiplex PCR, and TCRdb kept only the in-frame ones, dropping some. The sample lists 250,000 to 400,000 clones; 88% were seen once. CDR1 and CDR2 (germline): KGHDR, SFDVKD. The CDR3 extends over 12 amino acids. The V end lost 2 bases, the J end lost 6 bases, and 6 bases lay between the germline ends. This clonotype was obtained from a woman in her thirties with COVID-19, enrolled during active disease. This chain links TRBV24-1 with TRBJ1-2; D uncertain. The source material was peripheral blood. In DNA form, the CDR3 reads TGTGCCACCAGTGATTGGGCGCATGGCTACACCTTC. It yields the protein CATSDWAHGYTF.